Following are 28 T cell receptor beta chains from one sample sequenced in a study of T cell repertoires in cytomegalovirus infection (dated by TCRdb to the late 2010s). Antigen specificity for these receptors is unknown. This sample's treatment or condition label indicates: in vitro stimulation with specific CMV peptide epitopes to enrich CMV-specific T cells. Sequencing used an Illumina HiSeq 1500. Starting from the raw public reads, TCRdb applied fastp trimming at Q25, assembled clones with MiXCR and retained in-frame beta chains. Entries that share a CDR3 protein sequence are merged under the most common genes and DNA. For this sample there are around 750,000 distinct CDR3 sequences; approximately 30% appear just once. Roughly 12% of the sample goes to the ten largest clones. Specimen: cultured CD8+ T cells from PBMCs, collected from culture after CMV antigen stimulation. The receptors shown here come from a human donor in good health (CMV status not recorded). Some clones in this sample may be carry-over from other donors' samples.

J is TRBJ1-2 and V is TRBV5-6; TRBD1 matches at 12 bases. CDR1 is SGHDT, CDR2 YYEEEE, per germline. The V gene end was trimmed by 4 bases and the J gene end by 8 bases; junction bases not matched to a gene: 3. This CDR3 is 13 amino acids long. In nucleotides, the CDR3 is TGTGCCAGCAGCGGAGGGACAGGGGGCGGCTACACCTTC. This encodes CASSGGTGGGYTF. Using reference TRBV5-6 and TRBJ1-2 for the parts outside the CDR3, the full variable domain is DAGVTQSPTHLIKTRGQQVTLRCSPKSGHDTVSWYQQALGQGPQFIFQYYEEEERQRGNFPDRFSGHQFPNYSSELNVNALLLGDSALYLCASSGGTGGGYTFGSGTRLTVV.

This clonotype came up a few times. V and J are TRBV11-3 and TRBJ2-2, with D perhaps TRBD1 or TRBD2 (6 bases each). Per the germline V gene, CDR1 is SGHNT and CDR2 is YENEEA. The CDR3 contains 14 residues. V was clipped by 3 bases and J by 3 bases, with 8 bases between them. In nucleotides, the CDR3 is TGTGCCAGCAGCTTTGGGGGGCACACCGGGGAGCTGTTTTTT. Translating it yields CASSFGGHTGELFF.

This clonotype was recorded at least ten times. The CDR3 DNA reads as TGTGCCAGCAGCCCCGGGCTCCCGAATAATTCACCCCTCCACTTT. This encodes CASSPGLPNNSPLHF. The chain carries TRBV7-6 and TRBJ1-6; D is ambiguous. The CDR3 spans 15 residues. V was clipped by 5 bases and J by 5 bases, with 13 bases between them. In germline, CDR1 is SGHVS, CDR2 FNYEAQ.

This clonotype was found a few times. The CDR3 is CASSEAAGTGANVLTF. The CDR3 region has the DNA TGTGCCAGCAGTGAAGCGGCAGGGACTGGGGCCAACGTCCTGACTTTC. This sequence joins TRBV6-1 and TRBJ2-6; the D gene is possibly TRBD1 (5 bases). CDR3 length: 16 residues. Trimming shortened V by 0 bases and J by 2 bases, and 8 bases separated the two germline ends. In germline, CDR1 is MNHNS, CDR2 SASEGT.

This sequence joins TRBV25-1 and TRBJ1-4, with unresolved D. The germline V and J ends were trimmed by 10 bases and 3 bases, with 9 bases remaining between them. Per the germline V gene, CDR1 is MGHDK and CDR2 is SYGVNS. This CDR3 is built from 12 residues. The CDR3 bases are TGTGCCACCACCAATCCTAATGAAAAACTGTTTTTT. It encodes CATTNPNEKLFF.

The chain employs TRBV5-1 and TRBJ1-1; TRBD1 is a possible D gene (6 bases). CDR1 and CDR2 from the germline V gene are SGHRS and YFSETQ. This CDR3 spans 16 amino acids. Trimming removed 4 bases from V and 10 bases from J, with 26 bases in between. For the CDR3, the DNA is TGCGCCAGCAGCGGAACAGGGTCGGCTCGGGTGTCTGCAGCTTTCTTT. Translating it yields CASSGTGSARVSAAFF.

This clonotype has just a few counts. The chain recombines TRBV5-1 with TRBJ1-4; D uncertain. With 4 bases removed from V and 5 bases from J, the gap between germline ends came to 15 bases. Germline CDR1 SGHRS, CDR2 YFSETQ. The CDR3 has 15 amino acids. DNA of the CDR3: TGCGCCAGCAGCCCGGATGGTGGGGTGAATGAAAAACTGTTTTTT. It encodes CASSPDGGVNEKLFF.

This clonotype appeared a few times. The chain uses TRBV20-1 and TRBJ2-3; the D gene is possibly TRBD1 (5 bases). Germline-derived CDR1 and CDR2 are DFQATT and SNEGSKA (reference sequence). There are 12 residues in the CDR3. The germline V and J ends were trimmed by 2 bases and 5 bases, with 8 bases remaining between them. DNA of the CDR3: TGCAGTGCTAGACAGGGAAGAGATACGCAGTATTTT. Residues: CSARQGRDTQYF.

This clonotype appeared many times. V gene TRBV15 combines with J gene TRBJ2-7; 7 bases align to TRBD1. The CDR3 sequence is 15 residues long. Germline V gene sequence: CDR1 LNHNV, CDR2 YYDKDF (reference sequence). J gave up 2 bases and V 3 bases, and 7 bases lay outside the gene matches. Written as DNA, the CDR3 is TGTGCCACCAGCAGCGACAGGGTTTCCCCCTACGAGCAGTACTTC. This codes for CATSSDRVSPYEQYF.

This clonotype was found a few times. The V gene is TRBV20-1, the J gene TRBJ1-2, with D possibly being TRBD1 (5 bases). CDR1 is DFQATT and CDR2 is SNEGSKA in the germline V gene (reference sequence). V was clipped by 0 bases and J by 8 bases, with 10 bases between them. The CDR3 covers 12 residues. The CDR3 coding sequence is TGCAGTGCTAGAGACCCAGGGCCCGGCTACACCTTC. Translation gives CSARDPGPGYTF.

This clonotype was recorded many times. The chain has TRBV7-2 and TRBJ2-1; 9 nucleotides agree with TRBD1. The CDR3 is made up of 16 amino acids. Per germline, CDR1 SGHTA and CDR2 FQGNSA. Trimming cost V 4 bases and J 5 bases; bases outside gene matches: 9. In DNA, the CDR3 is TGTGCCAGCAGCTCGATTGCGACAGGGGGTGACAATGAGCAGTTCTTC. Translated, it gives CASSSIATGGDNEQFF.

There are many counts of this clonotype. The chain couples TRBV5-6 to TRBJ1-1; tentative D call: TRBD1 (5 bases). The germline gives CDR1 SGHDT, CDR2 YYEEEE. Between the trimmed V and J ends, which lost 0 bases and 4 bases, there was a span of 13 bases. This CDR3 has 15 residues. The CDR3 here is CASSLGGPLGTEAFF. The DNA for the CDR3 is TGTGCCAGCAGCTTGGGGGGACCCCTGGGCACTGAAGCTTTCTTT.

This clonotype was recorded once. This chain links TRBV6-8 with TRBJ2-7, with 8 bases matching TRBD1. With V trimmed by 2 bases and J by 2 bases, 8 bases remained unmatched. Germline V lookup: CDR1 MNHGY, CDR2 SAAAGT. The CDR3 runs 16 residues. In DNA, the CDR3 is TGTGCCAGCAGTTACGAGCCGGGACAGGTACCCTACGAGCAGTACGTC. Amino acids: CASSYEPGQVPYEQYV.

The V call is TRBV4-3, the J call TRBJ1-2, with D possibly matching TRBD1 (5 bases). This CDR3 region has 13 residues. CDR1 and CDR2 (germline): LGHNA, YSLEER. V was trimmed by 4 bases and J by 4 bases, leaving 10 bases between them. The CDR3 protein is CASSPGPPYGYTF. CDR3 bases: TGCGCCAGCAGCCCGGGGCCCCCCTATGGCTACACCTTC.

The chain couples TRBV27 to TRBJ1-2, with a tentative D call TRBD1 (5 bases). V lost 5 bases and J lost 8, with 18 bases in between. Germline V gene sequence: CDR1 MNHEY, CDR2 SMNVEV (reference sequence). This CDR3 is 14 amino acids long. CDR3 protein: CASSVSGGPRGYTF. In DNA, the CDR3 is TGTGCCAGCAGTGTTTCCGGGGGTCCTAGAGGCTACACCTTC.

On this clonotype: Sequence at one end of the junction differs from germline and may be a read error. This chain links TRBV7-9 with TRBJ1-1; D might be TRBD1 (5 bases). The CDR3 sequence is 15 residues long. CDR1 is SEHNR, CDR2 FQNEAQ, per germline (reference sequence). In DNA form, the CDR3 reads TGTGCCAGCAGTTCGGATGGTAAAGGGGCCCCTGACGCTTTCTTT. Protein product: CASSSDGKGAPDAFF.

Concerning this clonotype: The junction departs from germline at one end; a sequencing error may be responsible. The chain is built from TRBV6-6 and TRBJ2-1; 13 bases match TRBD2. The germline gives CDR1 MNHNY, CDR2 SVGAGI (reference sequence). This CDR3 spans 15 amino acids. The CDR3 reads CVSSETSGGKNEQFF. The CDR3 DNA sequence: TGTGTCAGCAGCGAGACTAGCGGGGGGAAAAATGAGCAGTTCTTC.

V is TRBV7-2 and J is TRBJ2-7; 8 nucleotides match TRBD1. This CDR3 has 18 amino acids. Per germline, CDR1 SGHTA and CDR2 FQGNSA. With V trimmed by 1 base and J by 3 bases, 14 bases remained unmatched. CDR3: CASSLGRLRGTGDYEQYF. The CDR3 nucleotides are TGTGCCAGCAGCTTAGGACGGCTCCGGGGGACAGGAGACTACGAGCAGTACTTC.

This clonotype was seen ten or more times. Since a much larger clone is just one base distant, this may be a read error. The chain has TRBV19 and TRBJ1-1; 7 nucleotides agree with TRBD1. The CDR3 contains 14 residues. Germline CDR1 is LNHDA and CDR2 is SQIVND (reference sequence). Trimming took 9 bases from V and 1 from J; bases not matched to a gene: 8. CDR3: CASSIGTANTEAFF. The DNA of the CDR3 is TGTGCCAGCAGCATAGGGACAGCGAACACTGAAGCTTTCTTT.

This chain links TRBV27 with TRBJ1-1; a possible D gene is TRBD1 (5 bases). Looked up from germline, CDR1 is MNHEY and CDR2 is SMNVEV (reference sequence). V shed 3 bases and J shed 1 base, with 12 bases lying between them. The CDR3 has 15 residues. The DNA of the CDR3 is TGTGCCAGCAGTTTGAGCCAGGGCACGAACACTGAAGCTTTCTTT. Translation gives CASSLSQGTNTEAFF.

This clonotype has only a few counts. The chain is built from TRBV27 and TRBJ1-1; the D is unclear. There are 14 residues in the CDR3. The germline V gene encodes CDR1 MNHEY and CDR2 SMNVEV (reference sequence). V lost 2 bases, J lost 1 base, and 8 bases lay in between. DNA of the CDR3: TGTGCCAGCAGTTTACTCGCACGGAACACTGAAGCTTTCTTT. Its translation: CASSLLARNTEAFF.

The chain has TRBV5-5 and TRBJ2-3; D is ambiguous. The CDR3 runs 16 residues. CDR1 is SGHKS and CDR2 is YYEKEE in the germline V gene (reference sequence). The V gene lost 0 bases and the J gene lost 2 bases, with 13 bases spanning the gap. The chain's CDR3 is CASSLGVGPDTDTQYF. DNA for the CDR3: TGTGCCAGCAGCTTGGGGGTAGGCCCGGACACAGATACGCAGTATTTT.

This clonotype was seen only a few times. The gene calls are TRBV7-2 and TRBJ2-1; 8 bases are shared with TRBD2. The CDR3 has 15 amino acids. V lost 5 bases and J lost 6; bases outside the gene matches: 9. CDR1 is SGHTA, CDR2 FQGNSA, per germline. CDR3 sequence reads: CASSQIAGTGNEQFF. CDR3 in DNA: TGTGCCAGCAGCCAAATAGCGGGAACGGGCAATGAGCAGTTCTTC.

This clonotype has a handful of counts. This chain links TRBV6-6 with TRBJ1-1; no firm D call. In germline, CDR1 is MNHNY, CDR2 SVGAGI (reference sequence). The germline V and J ends were trimmed by 6 bases and 1 base, with 24 bases remaining between them. This CDR3 contains 18 residues. The DNA for the CDR3 is TGTGCCAGCAGACCATATCCAATCATCCTTAACGCGAACACTGAAGCTTTCTTT. It specifies CASRPYPIILNANTEAFF.

This clonotype was counted many times. The rearrangement uses TRBV7-9 and TRBJ1-1; D call uncertain. This CDR3 region has 12 residues. CDR1 is SEHNR, CDR2 FQNEAQ, per germline (reference sequence). Trimming took off 0 bases at V and 6 bases at J, with 5 bases between the two ends. CDR3 bases: TGTGCCAGCAGCTTAGCCGGGGCTGAAGCTTTCTTT. It yields the protein CASSLAGAEAFF.

On this clonotype itself: This may stem from a read error, because a much larger clone lies one nucleotide away. The V call is TRBV7-2, the J call TRBJ2-1, with D possibly matching TRBD2 (7 bases). The CDR3 consists of 14 residues. CDR1 is SGHTA, CDR2 FQGNSA, per germline. V lost 8 bases to trimming and J lost 14 bases, with 25 bases between them. This chain's CDR3 is CASCPAGAPDWKFF. The DNA for the CDR3 is TGTGCCAGCTGCCCCGCGGGGGCGCCGGATTGGAAGTTCTTC.

This chain joins TRBV12-3 or TRBV12-4 and TRBJ2-5, with 8 bases aligning to TRBD1. Trimming at V came to 3 bases and at J to 5 bases, leaving 11 bases not matched to a gene. CDR3 length: 16 amino acids. CDR3 protein: CASSFWTGRGYETQYF. The CDR3 nucleotides are TGTGCCAGCAGTTTCTGGACAGGGCGAGGGTATGAGACCCAGTACTTC.

V is TRBV7-6 and J is TRBJ2-5; no firm D call. The CDR3 has 16 residues. Trimming removed 1 base from V and 3 bases from J, with 15 bases in between. Germline loops: CDR1 SGHVS, CDR2 FNYEAQ. For the CDR3, the DNA is TGTGCCAGCAGCTTAGGTCCGACATATCGGGAAGAGACCCAGTACTTC. This gives the protein CASSLGPTYREETQYF.